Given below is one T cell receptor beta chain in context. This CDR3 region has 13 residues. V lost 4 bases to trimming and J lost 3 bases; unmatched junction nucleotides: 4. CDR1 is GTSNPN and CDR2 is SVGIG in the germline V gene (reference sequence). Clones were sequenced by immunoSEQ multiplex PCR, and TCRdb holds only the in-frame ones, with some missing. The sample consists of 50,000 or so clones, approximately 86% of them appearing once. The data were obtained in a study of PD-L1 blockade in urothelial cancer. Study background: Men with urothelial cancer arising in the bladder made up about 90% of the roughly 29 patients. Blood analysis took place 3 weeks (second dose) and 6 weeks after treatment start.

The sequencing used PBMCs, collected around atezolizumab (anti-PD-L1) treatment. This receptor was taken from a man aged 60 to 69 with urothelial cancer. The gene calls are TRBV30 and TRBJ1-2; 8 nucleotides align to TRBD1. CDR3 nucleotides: TGTGCCTGGACCACAGGGGGGGACTATGGCTACACCTTC. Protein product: CAWTTGGDYGYTF.